This TCR beta chain was sequenced in a study of CD8+CD57+ T cells in acquired aplastic anemia. Genomic DNA acted as the template from which TCR beta VDJ combination and CDR3 sequence profiling were carried out. MiXCR, run by TCRdb on the reads, gives a single entry per CDR3 protein. The repertoire includes hundreds of thousands of distinct CDR3 sequences, approximately 57% of them detected once, and around 1.2% sits in the top ten. By flow cytometry, patients selected for sequencing had shown an expansion of CD8+CD57+ cells. CDR1 is ENHRY, CDR2 SYGVKD, per germline. This CDR3 has 13 amino acids. Trimming removed 7 bases at V and 6 bases at J, with 15 bases between.

V is TRBV10-3 and J is TRBJ1-2; D unclear. The sequence came from a human donor with aplastic anemia. The specimen was sorted CD4+, CD8+, or CD8+CD57+ T cells (not recorded which) from PBMCs. CDR3 region: CAITEDGVNGYTF. In nucleotides, the CDR3 is TGTGCCATCACCGAAGACGGGGTAAATGGCTACACCTTC.